These T cell receptor beta chains were read from a single sample in a study of blood T cells in healthy people across ages. TCRdb analysed the 5' RACE reads with MiXCR anew, one entry per CDR3 protein. The sample holds about 1.7 million distinct CDR3 sequences; roughly 27% are singletons and the top ten take around 7.7%. Sequencing input: blood. The receptors come from a woman aged 30 to 39 in good health. Each CDR3 is given with its conserved first and last residue. Each record gives: J gene, clone size, D gene, V gene, CDR3 protein, CDR3 DNA. A D gene is named only where the DNA matches it firmly. The listing skips clone size in some rows; elsewhere it reads once, few, many or a size class.

>TRBJ2-3|few|TRBD2|TRBV7-2
CASSPGLAGEPLNHDTQYF
TGTGCCAGCAGCCCGGGACTAGCGGGAGAGCCCCTAAACCACGATACGCAGTATTTT
>TRBJ2-7|NA|TRBD1|TRBV7-2
CASNQDRGRLDEQYF
TGTGCCAGCAACCAGGACAGGGGACGGTTGGACGAGCAGTACTTC
>TRBJ1-2|few|NA|TRBV20-1
CSARVRSRHGYTF
TGCAGTGCTAGAGTCCGAAGCAGACATGGCTACACCTTC
>TRBJ2-3|once|TRBD2|TRBV12-3/TRBV12-4
CASSGGGSADAQYF
TGTGCCAGCAGTGGGGGGGGAAGCGCAGATGCGCAGTATTTT
>TRBJ2-7|many|TRBD1|TRBV5-5
CASSPDLQGARYEQYF
TGTGCCAGCAGCCCCGACTTACAGGGGGCTCGCTACGAGCAGTACTTC
>TRBJ1-2|many|NA|TRBV12-3/TRBV12-4
CASSLARDYGYTF
TGTGCCAGCAGTTTGGCCAGGGACTATGGCTACACCTTC
>TRBJ1-1|few|NA|TRBV29-1
CSVDGRNMNTEAFF
TGCAGCGTTGATGGACGTAACATGAACACTGAAGCTTTCTTT
>TRBJ2-3|few|TRBD2|TRBV12-3/TRBV12-4
CASSFAGGRSDTQYF
TGTGCCAGCAGTTTCGCGGGGGGGAGGTCAGATACGCAGTATTTT
>TRBJ2-3|many|TRBD1|TRBV3-1
CASSQDRGGDTQYF
TGTGCCAGCTCACAGGACAGGGGAGGAGATACGCAGTATTTT
>TRBJ2-1|few|NA|TRBV30
CAWSVLGFSSYNEQFF
TGTGCCTGGAGTGTACTGGGCTTCAGCTCCTACAATGAGCAGTTCTTC
>TRBJ1-1|few|TRBD1|TRBV7-2
CASSLASGTGHNAFF
TGTGCCAGCAGCTTAGCTTCCGGGACAGGACATAACGCTTTCTTT